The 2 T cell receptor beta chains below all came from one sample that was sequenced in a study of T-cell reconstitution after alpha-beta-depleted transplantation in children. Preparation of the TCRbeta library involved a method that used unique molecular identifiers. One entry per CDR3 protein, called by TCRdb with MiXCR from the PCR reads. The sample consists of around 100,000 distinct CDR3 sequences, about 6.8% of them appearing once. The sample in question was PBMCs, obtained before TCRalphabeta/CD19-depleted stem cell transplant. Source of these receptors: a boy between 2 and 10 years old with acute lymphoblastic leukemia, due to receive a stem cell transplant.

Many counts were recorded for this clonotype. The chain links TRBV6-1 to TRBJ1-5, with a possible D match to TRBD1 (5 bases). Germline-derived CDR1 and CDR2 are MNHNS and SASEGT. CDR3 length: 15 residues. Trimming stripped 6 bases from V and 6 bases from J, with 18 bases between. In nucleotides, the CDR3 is TGTGCCAGCAGAGGGGAATATGTACTGGGTCAGCCCCAGCATTTT. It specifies CASRGEYVLGQPQHF.

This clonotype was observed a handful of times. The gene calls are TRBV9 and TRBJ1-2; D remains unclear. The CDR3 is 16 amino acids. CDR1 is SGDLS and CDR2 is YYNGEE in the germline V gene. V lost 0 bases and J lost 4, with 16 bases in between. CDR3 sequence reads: CASSVALGQDIYGYTF. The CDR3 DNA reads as TGTGCCAGCAGCGTAGCTTTAGGGCAAGACATCTATGGCTACACCTTC.